A single sample gave rise to the 26 T cell receptor beta chains below, sequenced in a study of shared clonotypes between healthy human individuals. Using immunoSEQ multiplex PCR, the repertoire was profiled, and TCRdb retains in-frame clones only, with some absent. There are about 680,000 clones in the sample; more than 70% occur only once, and approximately 1.8% lies in the top ten. Sequenced sample: memory CD4+ T cells sorted from blood. The sample's subset: CD45RA-negative fraction. Receptors were obtained from a woman aged 25 to 39 in good health.

The chain couples TRBV5-1 to TRBJ2-7; D not resolved. The CDR3 is made up of 14 amino acids. Germline V gene sequence: CDR1 SGHRS, CDR2 YFSETQ. V was pared by 0 bases and J by 0 bases, with 7 bases between. Written as DNA, the CDR3 is TGCGCCAGCAGCTTGGATGAGGTCTCCTACGAGCAGTACTTC. Translation: CASSLDEVSYEQYF.

The chain links TRBV4-2 to TRBJ2-3, with D uncertain. The V and J ends lost 3 bases and 0 bases respectively, with 7 bases between them. This CDR3 comprises 14 residues. Germline V lookup: CDR1 LGHNA, CDR2 YNFKEQ. The CDR3 loop is CASSQSSSTDTQYF. DNA for the CDR3: TGTGCCAGCAGCCAGTCCTCTAGCACAGATACGCAGTATTTT.

Concerning this clone: A junction end diverges from the germline sequence, so it may reflect a read error. The chain combines TRBV19 with TRBJ1-1; D ambiguous. This CDR3 region has 10 residues. CDR1 LNHDA and CDR2 SQIVND come from the germline V gene (reference sequence). The CDR3 region has the DNA TGTGCCACCGCGGGTGTCACAAGGCTTTTT. It is translated as CATAGVTRLF.

V usage is TRBV5-6 and J usage is TRBJ2-7, with 8 bases lining up with TRBD2. J lost 0 bases, V lost 4 bases, and 6 bases had no gene match. Per the germline V gene, CDR1 is SGHDT and CDR2 is YYEEEE. The CDR3 is made up of 15 amino acids. CDR3 in amino acids: CASSPYSGASYEQYF. The DNA for the CDR3 is TGTGCCAGCAGCCCCTATAGCGGGGCCTCCTACGAGCAGTACTTC.

The DNA of the CDR3 is TGTGCCAGCAGCTTGGGATCCGCGGGGGGCTACGAGCAGTACTTC. Encoded protein: CASSLGSAGGYEQYF. This rearrangement joins TRBV5-6 to TRBJ2-7; 8 bases are a match to TRBD2. The germline CDR1 and CDR2 sequences are SGHDT and YYEEEE. The CDR3 has 15 residues. Trimming cost V 0 bases and J 3 bases; bases outside gene matches: 5.

This clone was seen only a few times. The J gene is TRBJ1-1, the V gene TRBV4-2; D is perhaps TRBD1 (6 bases). CDR1 LGHNA and CDR2 YNFKEQ come from the germline V gene. The CDR3 length is 16 residues. V was shortened by 3 bases and J by 0 bases, with 14 bases between the two germline ends. The CDR3 reads CASSQATGQMNTEAFF. DNA of the CDR3: TGTGCCAGCAGCCAGGCAACAGGACAGATGAACACTGAAGCTTTCTTT.

The V and J genes are TRBV28 and TRBJ2-7, with TRBD2 matching over 7 bases. Germline V gene data show CDR1 as MDHEN and CDR2 as SYDVKM. CDR3 length: 14 residues. Germline trimming cut 4 bases from V and 3 bases from J; bases unmatched to any gene: 6. CDR3 bases: TGTGCCAGCAGTTCTCCCGGGAGGAGCTACGAGCAGTACTTC. This sequence encodes CASSSPGRSYEQYF.

V and J are TRBV10-3 and TRBJ1-1, with 7 bases aligning to TRBD1. The J segment lost 0 bases and the V segment lost 0 bases, leaving 4 bases of the junction unmatched. The CDR3 spans 16 residues. CDR1 is ENHRY, CDR2 SYGVKD, per germline. The CDR3 DNA follows: TGTGCCATCAGTGAGTCCCCGGACAGGTTGAACACTGAAGCTTTCTTT. It translates to CAISESPDRLNTEAFF.

Worth noting for this clone: A much larger clone is a single base away; this may be a read error. The V gene is TRBV7-2, the J gene TRBJ1-5; 8 nucleotides line up with TRBD1. The ends lost 4 bases at V and 6 bases at J; junction bases unmatched: 5. The germline V gene has CDR1 SGHTA and CDR2 FQGNSA. The CDR3 runs to 14 residues. Here the CDR3 DNA reads TGTGCCAGCAGCTCAGGACAGGGTGTTCAGCCCCAGCATTTT. It specifies CASSSGQGVQPQHF.

Points on this clone: The same CDR3 is also encoded by other DNA sequences in this sample. J is TRBJ2-5 and V is TRBV7-2; D assignment may be TRBD1 or TRBD2 (6 bases each). The CDR3 loop spans 13 amino acids. Trimming removed 1 base from V and 5 bases from J, with 8 bases in between. Germline V gene data show CDR1 as SGHTA and CDR2 as FQGNSA. The CDR3, as DNA: TGTGCCAGCAGCTTAGTAGGGGGGGAGACCCAGTACTTC. Amino acids: CASSLVGGETQYF.

The chain carries TRBV2 and TRBJ2-7; D is perhaps TRBD1 (6 bases). The CDR3 length is 16 residues. The germline V and J ends were trimmed by 8 bases and 1 base, with 21 bases remaining between them. Germline V gene lookup returns CDR1 SNHLY and CDR2 FYNNEI. The CDR3 nucleotides read TGTGCCAGCTGGGGTAGAGTTGACAGGCTTTCCTACGAGCAGTACTTC. It is translated as CASWGRVDRLSYEQYF.

The V gene is TRBV5-8, the J gene TRBJ2-7; perhaps TRBD1 as D (6 bases). The CDR3 covers 14 residues. V lost 1 base and J lost 3, with 11 bases in between. The germline gives CDR1 SGHTS, CDR2 YDEGEE. The CDR3, as DNA: TGTGCCAGCAGCTTGCAGGGGCCCGGCTACGAGCAGTACTTC. Translating it yields CASSLQGPGYEQYF. Together with reference TRBV5-8 and TRBJ2-7, the CDR3 gives the full variable domain: EAGVTQSPTHLIKTRGQQATLRCSPISGHTSVYWYQQALGLGLQFLLWYDEGEERNRGNFPPRFSGRQFPNYSSELNVNALELEDSALYLCASSLQGPGYEQYFGPGTRLTVT.

The chain joins TRBV27 to TRBJ2-1; 7 nucleotides match TRBD2. V gave up 6 bases and J gave up 1 base; unmatched junction bases: 6. The CDR3 has 15 residues. Germline loops: CDR1 MNHEY, CDR2 SMNVEV (reference sequence). The CDR3 sequence is CASSPAGVSYNEQFF. The CDR3 DNA follows: TGTGCCAGCAGCCCGGCGGGAGTGTCCTACAATGAGCAGTTCTTC.

V usage is TRBV18 and J usage is TRBJ1-2; D is unresolved. The CDR3 is 13 amino acids. CDR1 is KGHSH and CDR2 is LQKENI in the germline V gene. V was clipped by 6 bases and J by 3 bases, with 11 bases between them. The CDR3 loop is CASSELRDYGYTF. The CDR3 DNA reads TGTGCCAGCTCGGAACTTAGAGACTATGGCTACACCTTC.

This sequence joins TRBV7-9 and TRBJ1-2; D gene uncertain. Trimming stripped 1 base from V and 5 bases from J, with 11 bases between. Germline V CDR1 and CDR2: SEHNR, FQNEAQ (reference sequence). The CDR3 covers 14 residues. CDR3 DNA sequence: TGTGCCAGCAGCTTAGGACTGGGAATGTATGGCTACACCTTC. It specifies CASSLGLGMYGYTF.

The chain recombines TRBV14 with TRBJ1-2; D might be TRBD1 (5 bases). The V and J ends lost 4 bases and 2 bases respectively, with 5 bases between them. This CDR3 is 12 amino acids long. Germline loops: CDR1 SGHDN, CDR2 FVKESK. CDR3 nucleotide sequence: TGTGCCAGCAGCCCAGGGAACTATGGCTACACCTTC. Translated, it gives CASSPGNYGYTF.

The chain has TRBV18 and TRBJ2-1, with 11 nucleotides matching TRBD2. Germline assignment: CDR1 KGHSH and CDR2 LQKENI. The CDR3 has 16 residues. Losses at the gene ends were 6 bases for V and 7 bases for J; bases not matched to a gene: 11. Here the CDR3 DNA reads TGTGCCAGCTCTCTCAAACTAGCGGGAGTTGGGAATGAGCAGTTCTTC. Its protein is CASSLKLAGVGNEQFF.

V usage is TRBV9 and J usage is TRBJ2-3, with D perhaps assigned TRBD1 or TRBD2 (6 bases each). This CDR3 comprises 15 residues. Deletions cut 6 bases from V and 1 base from J, with 15 bases between. Per the germline V gene, CDR1 is SGDLS and CDR2 is YYNGEE. The CDR3 bases are TGTGCCAGCACGGAGGGGGTGGTTGGCACAGATACGCAGTATTTT. This translates into CASTEGVVGTDTQYF.

The rearrangement uses TRBV5-4 and TRBJ2-1, with 9 bases lining up with TRBD2. Trimming cost V 5 bases and J 4 bases; bases outside gene matches: 10. The CDR3 extends over 16 amino acids. The V gene's germline CDR1 is SGHNT and CDR2 YYREEE (reference sequence). The chain's CDR3 is CASSSGTSISYNEQFF. The CDR3 DNA reads as TGTGCCAGCAGTTCCGGGACTAGCATCTCGTACAATGAGCAGTTCTTC.

This clone has just one count. The V gene is TRBV7-9, the J gene TRBJ2-5, with a weak D call TRBD1 (7 bases). The CDR3 consists of 14 residues. V lost 1 base and J 7 bases, leaving 13 bases between the germline ends. Germline CDR1 is SEHNR and CDR2 is FQNEAQ (reference sequence). The chain's CDR3 is CASSLGGQGGTQYF. The CDR3 region has the DNA TGTGCCAGCAGCTTAGGCGGGCAGGGGGGGACCCAGTACTTC.

CDR3 bases: TGTGCCACAGGCTGGGGGCGAGGCGACAATCAGCCCCAGCATTTT. Translating it yields CATGWGRGDNQPQHF. The V call is TRBV10-3, the J call TRBJ1-5; TRBD1 might be the D (6 bases). The germline gives CDR1 ENHRY, CDR2 SYGVKD. This CDR3 has 15 amino acids. Trimming pared 10 bases from V and 3 bases from J, leaving 19 bases between.

The chain has TRBV11-2 and TRBJ1-2; D is unresolved. Germline V CDR1 and CDR2: SGHAT, FQNNGV. Trimming cost V 5 bases and J 4 bases, with 17 bases left between them. CDR3 length: 15 amino acids. The CDR3: CASSTPPFGSYGYTF. The CDR3 DNA reads as TGTGCCAGCAGCACCCCGCCATTCGGGAGCTATGGCTACACCTTC.

This clone appeared a few times. V gene TRBV6-5 combines with J gene TRBJ1-1; D unresolved. From germline, CDR1 is MNHEY and CDR2 SVGAGI. Trimming stripped 4 bases from V and 0 bases from J, with 3 bases between. The CDR3 sequence is 12 residues long. The CDR3 region has the DNA TGTGCCAGCAGTTCTGTGAACACTGAAGCTTTCTTT. It yields the protein CASSSVNTEAFF.

This clone turned up a few times. The sample has other DNA sequences that encode this CDR3 too. The chain recombines TRBV5-1 with TRBJ1-3; 7 bases map to TRBD1. This CDR3 spans 14 amino acids. Trimming cost V 3 bases and J 4 bases; bases outside gene matches: 4. The germline CDR1 and CDR2 sequences are SGHRS and YFSETQ. The CDR3 DNA follows: TGCGCCAGCAGCTCCGGGACAGCCGGAAACACCATATATTTT. This gives the protein CASSSGTAGNTIYF. Based on the CDR3 plus reference TRBV5-1 and TRBJ1-3, the full variable domain is KAGVTQTPRYLIKTRGQQVTLSCSPISGHRSVSWYQQTPGQGLQFLFEYFSETQRNKGNFPGRFSGRQFSNSRSEMNVSTLELGDSALYLCASSSGTAGNTIYFGEGSWLTVV.

The J gene is TRBJ2-7, the V gene TRBV2; D is unresolved. Deletions cut 6 bases from V and 5 bases from J, with 17 bases between. Germline CDR1 SNHLY, CDR2 FYNNEI. CDR3 length: 14 residues. The CDR3 nucleotides read TGTGCCAGCAGCGGCGCCTTAACATATAACGAGCAGTACTTC. Translating it yields CASSGALTYNEQYF.

The chain combines TRBV4-1 with TRBJ2-7; 7 positions agree with TRBD2. Germline V gene sequence: CDR1 MGHRA, CDR2 YSYEKL. The CDR3 loop spans 16 amino acids. Trimming took 1 base from V and 3 from J; bases not matched to a gene: 9. In DNA form, the CDR3 reads TGCGCCAGCAGCCAAGGGGAGGGAGGCCCCCTCTACGAGCAGTACTTC. It is translated as CASSQGEGGPLYEQYF.